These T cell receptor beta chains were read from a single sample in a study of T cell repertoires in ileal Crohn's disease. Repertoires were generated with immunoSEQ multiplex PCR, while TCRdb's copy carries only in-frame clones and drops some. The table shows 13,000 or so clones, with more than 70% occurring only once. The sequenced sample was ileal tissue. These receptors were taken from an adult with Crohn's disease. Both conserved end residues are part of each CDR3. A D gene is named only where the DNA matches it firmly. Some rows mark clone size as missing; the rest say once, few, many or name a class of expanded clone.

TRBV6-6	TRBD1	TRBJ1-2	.	CASRKPSQGGGGYTF	TGTGCCAGCAGAAAACCTTCCCAAGGGGGCGGAGGCTACACCTTC
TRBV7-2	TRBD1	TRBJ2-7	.	CAIRDRGYEQYF	TGTGCCATCCGGGACAGGGGCTACGAGCAGTACTTC
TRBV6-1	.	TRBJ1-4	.	CASSDDPPGGSTNEKLFF	TGTGCCAGCAGTGATGATCCCCCGGGGGGATCAACTAATGAAAAACTGTTTTTT
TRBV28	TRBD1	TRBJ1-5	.	CASSPGTGGARQPQHF	TGTGCCAGCAGTCCCGGGACAGGGGGCGCGAGGCAGCCCCAGCATTTT
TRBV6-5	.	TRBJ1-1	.	CASSYRRVNTEAFF	TGTGCCAGCAGTTACCGGCGGGTAAACACTGAAGCTTTCTTT
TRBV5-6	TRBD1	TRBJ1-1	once	CASSYRGRPEAFF	TGTGCCAGCAGCTACAGGGGACGCCCTGAAGCTTTCTTT
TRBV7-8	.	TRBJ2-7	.	CASSSDSSYEQYF	TGTGCCAGCAGCTCAGACAGCTCCTACGAGCAGTACTTC
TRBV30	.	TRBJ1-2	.	CAWSVPQGGYTF	TGTGCCTGGAGTGTACCCCAGGGCGGCTACACCTTC
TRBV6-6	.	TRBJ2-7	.	CASSYGAGYYEQYF	TGTGCCAGCAGTTACGGCGCCGGGTACTACGAGCAGTACTTC
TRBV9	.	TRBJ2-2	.	CASSVEGRTGELFF	TGTGCCAGCAGCGTAGAGGGGAGGACCGGGGAGCTGTTTTTT
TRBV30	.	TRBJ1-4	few	CAWRKTVGATNEKLFF	TGTGCCTGGAGGAAAACAGTGGGAGCAACTAATGAAAAACTGTTTTTT
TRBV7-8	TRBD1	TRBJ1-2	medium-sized	CASSRSGQRDGYTF	TGTGCCAGCAGCCGCTCGGGACAGAGAGATGGCTACACCTTC
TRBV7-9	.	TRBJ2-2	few	CASSPSNTGELFF	TGTGCCAGCAGCCCTAGCAACACCGGGGAGCTGTTTTTT
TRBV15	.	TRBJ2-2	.	CATSRVATGNTGELFF	TGTGCCACCAGCAGAGTGGCGACAGGGAACACCGGGGAGCTGTTTTTT
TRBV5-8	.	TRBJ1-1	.	CASSLPGSGGTEAFF	TGTGCCAGCAGCTTGCCTGGGTCCGGGGGCACTGAAGCTTTCTTT
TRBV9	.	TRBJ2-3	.	CASSFSEGSSYTDTQYF	TGTGCCAGCAGCTTCTCCGAGGGCTCTTCATACACAGATACGCAGTATTTT
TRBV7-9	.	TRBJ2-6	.	CASSSTGIRSSGANVLTF	TGTGCCAGCAGCTCAACGGGAATACGCTCTTCTGGGGCCAACGTCCTGACTTTC
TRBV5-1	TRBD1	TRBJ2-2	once	CASRDRTTTGELFF	TGCGCCAGTCGGGACAGAACAACCACCGGGGAGCTGTTTTTT